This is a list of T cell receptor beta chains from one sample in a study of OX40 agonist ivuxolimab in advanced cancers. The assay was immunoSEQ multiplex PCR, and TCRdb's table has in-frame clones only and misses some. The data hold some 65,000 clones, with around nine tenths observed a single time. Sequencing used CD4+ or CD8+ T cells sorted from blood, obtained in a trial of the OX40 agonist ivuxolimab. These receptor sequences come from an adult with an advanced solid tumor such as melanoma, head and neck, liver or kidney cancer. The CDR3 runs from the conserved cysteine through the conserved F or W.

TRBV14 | CASSPIRGLSSTGELFF
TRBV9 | CASSVGARNTEAFF
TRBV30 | CAWSAGNTIYF
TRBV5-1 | CASSLAPGSYEQYF
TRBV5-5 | CASSQGAGGDPSNQPQHF
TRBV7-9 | CASSLGTSGGYEQYF
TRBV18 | CASSPPQGALGAGELFF
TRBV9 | CASSVSPGTGKDEQYF
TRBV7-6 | CASSLARGATTEAFF
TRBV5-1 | CASSPGDGPPYGYTF
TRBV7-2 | CASSLEVVSAEAFF
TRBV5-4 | CASSLAGGSETQYF
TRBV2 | CASSSTGGNRPQHF
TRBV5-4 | CASSLSYSGQPQHF
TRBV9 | CASSEDRRGTTEAFF
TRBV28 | CASSSSYRVSYTF
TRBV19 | CASSHGQVLSTDTQYF
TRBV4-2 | CASSQAFWDTFSNQPQHF
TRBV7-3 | CASSLATGSQPQHF
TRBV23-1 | CASSQGPAPGRWPNTGELFF
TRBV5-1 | CASSAGGTTDTQYF
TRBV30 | CAWRKQGNTEAFF
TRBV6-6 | CASSPSNGRGYGYTF
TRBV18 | CASSPPVRAEYEQYF
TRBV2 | CASSPDRGREKLFF
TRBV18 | CASSGTLNSPLHF
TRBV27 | CASSAGTGSYEQYF
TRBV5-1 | CASSLGGEFGYGYTF
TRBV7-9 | CASSFGDSYRTEAFF
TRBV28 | CASSLSGFTEAFF
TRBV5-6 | CASILAGGSSYEQYF
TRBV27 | CASSYRGFTSPLHF